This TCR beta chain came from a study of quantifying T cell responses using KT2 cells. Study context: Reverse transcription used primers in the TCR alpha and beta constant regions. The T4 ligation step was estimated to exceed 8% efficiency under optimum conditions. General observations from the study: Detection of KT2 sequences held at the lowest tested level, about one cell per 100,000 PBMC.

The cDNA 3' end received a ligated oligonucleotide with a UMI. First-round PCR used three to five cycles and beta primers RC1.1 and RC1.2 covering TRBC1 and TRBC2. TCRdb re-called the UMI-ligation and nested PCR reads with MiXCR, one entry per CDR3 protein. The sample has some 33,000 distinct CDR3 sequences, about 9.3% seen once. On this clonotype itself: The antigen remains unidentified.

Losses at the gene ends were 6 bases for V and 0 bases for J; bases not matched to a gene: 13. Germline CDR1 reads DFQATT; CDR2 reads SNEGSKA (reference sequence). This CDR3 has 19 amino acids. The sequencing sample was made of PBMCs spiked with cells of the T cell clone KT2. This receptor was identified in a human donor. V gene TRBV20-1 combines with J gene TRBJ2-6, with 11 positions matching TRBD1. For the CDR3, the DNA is TGCAGTGCAACGACGCTGCTAGGACAGGGGGCCTCTGGGGCCAACGTCCTGACTTTC. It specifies CSATTLLGQGASGANVLTF.